Presented here are 21 T cell receptor beta chains from one specimen sequenced in a study of shared clonotypes between healthy human individuals. The protocol was immunoSEQ multiplex PCR, while the TCRdb copy is restricted to in-frame clones and leaves out a portion. The table has 2 million to 2.5 million clones, about 90% seen once. Sequencing input: naive CD4+ T cells from PBMCs. Regarding subset: CD45RA+ positively selected. These receptors were collected from a man aged 18 to 29 in good health. Some clones in this sample may be carry-over from other donors' samples.

V and J are TRBV6-5 and TRBJ1-2; no definite D call. The CDR3 covers 12 residues. CDR1 MNHEY and CDR2 SVGAGI come from the germline V gene. With 8 bases removed from V and 5 bases from J, the gap between germline ends came to 12 bases. The CDR3 DNA is TGTGCCAGCCGAAGGCTTGGATATGGCTACACCTTC. This translates into CASRRLGYGYTF.

V is TRBV5-1 and J is TRBJ2-7; TRBD2 agrees at 7 bases. The CDR3 has 15 amino acids. Germline loops: CDR1 SGHRS, CDR2 YFSETQ. V trimming: 4 bases; J trimming: 6 bases; junction bases outside the gene matches: 13. CDR3 sequence reads: CASSRGAAGLGEQYF. The CDR3 DNA reads as TGCGCCAGCAGCCGTGGGGCAGCGGGGCTGGGCGAGCAGTACTTC.

The chain recombines TRBV28 with TRBJ2-7; 11 bases fit TRBD2. J lost 4 bases, V lost 4 bases, and 6 bases had no gene match. Looked up from germline, CDR1 is MDHEN and CDR2 is SYDVKM. The CDR3 has 15 residues. The CDR3 DNA sequence: TGTGCCAGCAGTTCCCCGACTAGCGGGGTTTACGAGCAGTACTTC. The encoded protein is CASSSPTSGVYEQYF.

This clone was seen a few times. The genes are TRBV19 and TRBJ2-4; maybe TRBD2 (6 bases). The CDR3 runs to 17 residues. Germline assignment: CDR1 LNHDA and CDR2 SQIVND (reference sequence). V was pared by 4 bases and J by 2 bases, with 18 bases between. The CDR3 nucleotides are TGTGCCAGTAGTACCCACGAAGCGGGTAGAACCAAAAACATTCAGTACTTC. Translated, it gives CASSTHEAGRTKNIQYF.

V and J are TRBV11-2 and TRBJ2-7, with TRBD2 as a possible D gene (5 bases). V lost 4 bases to trimming and J lost 2 bases, with 18 bases between them. The CDR3 totals 16 residues. Per the germline V gene, CDR1 is SGHAT and CDR2 is FQNNGV. The CDR3 region has the DNA TGTGCCAGCAGCTCCCGAAGCGGAGGTGGGGCCTACGAGCAGTACTTC. Translated, it gives CASSSRSGGGAYEQYF.

CDR3 bases: TGTGCCAGCAGTTTATTGCAGGGTTTGTACTTC. Amino acids: CASSLLQGLYF. V and J are TRBV28 and TRBJ2-7; perhaps TRBD1 as D (5 bases). The CDR3 sequence is 11 residues long. The V gene lost 1 base and the J gene lost 12 bases, with 10 bases spanning the gap. Germline V CDR1 and CDR2: MDHEN, SYDVKM.

The genes are TRBV9 and TRBJ2-5; TRBD2 matches 11 bases. Germline CDR1 and CDR2: SGDLS and YYNGEE. After removal of 4 bases from V and 1 base from J, the junction contained 6 bases not matched to a gene. The CDR3 extends over 16 amino acids. CDR3 loop: CASSPGTSGIQETQYF. The DNA for the CDR3 is TGTGCCAGCAGCCCTGGGACTAGCGGTATCCAAGAGACCCAGTACTTC.

V usage is TRBV28 and J usage is TRBJ1-4; no reliable D call. This CDR3 is 12 amino acids long. The germline gives CDR1 MDHEN, CDR2 SYDVKM. Trimming removed 8 bases at V and 4 bases at J, with 8 bases between. CDR3 sequence reads: CASAGDNEKLFF. The DNA of the CDR3 is TGTGCCAGCGCGGGAGATAATGAAAAACTGTTTTTT. The full variable domain, rest sourced from reference TRBV28 and TRBJ1-4, is DVKVTQSSRYLVKRTGEKVFLECVQDMDHENMFWYRQDPGLGLRLIYFSYDVKMKEKGDIPEGYSVSREKKERFSLILESASTNQTSMYLCASAGDNEKLFFGSGTQLSVL.

The gene calls are TRBV11-2 and TRBJ2-3, with D perhaps TRBD2 (6 bases). CDR1 is SGHAT, CDR2 FQNNGV, per germline. This CDR3 comprises 18 residues. V lost 0 bases, J lost 0 bases, and 16 bases lay in between. Here the CDR3 DNA reads TGTGCCAGCAGCTTAGAACGCCGGAGTGGGGGGAGCACAGATACGCAGTATTTT. Its protein product is CASSLERRSGGSTDTQYF.

The CDR3 nucleotides are TGTGCCAGCAGCTTAGCTCCCCCAGCGGGCGAGCAGTTCTTC. Its protein product is CASSLAPPAGEQFF. The rearrangement links TRBV11-2 to TRBJ2-1; D possibly corresponds to TRBD2 (6 bases). Germline lookup yields CDR1 SGHAT and CDR2 FQNNGV. The CDR3 contains 14 residues. Trimming cost V 1 base and J 10 bases, with 14 bases left between them.

The rearrangement links TRBV6-1 to TRBJ1-2; 9 bases line up with TRBD1. The CDR3 loop spans 13 amino acids. The V gene end was trimmed by 10 bases and the J gene end by 6 bases; junction bases not matched to a gene: 9. The germline V gene encodes CDR1 MNHNS and CDR2 SASEGT. The DNA of the CDR3 is TGTGCCACCTCCGGCCGACAGGGGGATGGCTACACCTTC. Its translation is CATSGRQGDGYTF.

In this sample, this clone turned up once. This chain joins TRBV11-3 and TRBJ2-1, with D uncertain. The CDR3 is 13 residues long. V lost 0 bases, J lost 7 bases, and 7 bases lay in between. Per germline, CDR1 SGHNT and CDR2 YENEEA. The CDR3 nucleotides read TGTGCCAGCAGCTTAGATCGCGGAAATGAGCAGTTCTTC. This gives the protein CASSLDRGNEQFF.

The chain recombines TRBV6-5 with TRBJ1-2; a weak D match, TRBD1 (5 bases). V lost 0 bases, J lost 8 bases, and 13 bases lay in between. The germline gives CDR1 MNHEY, CDR2 SVGAGI. The CDR3 loop spans 14 amino acids. The CDR3 protein is CASSYSAGLVGYTF. For the CDR3, the DNA is TGTGCCAGCAGTTACTCGGCAGGGTTGGTGGGCTACACCTTC.

This clone was seen only once. The J gene is TRBJ1-5, the V gene TRBV6-1; D possibly corresponds to TRBD1 (6 bases). This CDR3 contains 17 residues. Trimming took 0 bases from V and 5 from J, leaving 17 bases between them. In germline, CDR1 is MNHNS, CDR2 SASEGT. The CDR3, as DNA: TGTGCCAGCAGTGAAGCGGGTTACAGGGCGGTGGATCAGCCCCAGCATTTT. As protein: CASSEAGYRAVDQPQHF.

As regards this clone: Within the sample, other DNA sequences also encode this same CDR3. The chain uses TRBV10-3 and TRBJ2-7; D ambiguous. V lost 4 bases and J lost 2, with 3 bases in between. From germline, CDR1 is ENHRY and CDR2 SYGVKD. CDR3 size: 11 residues. Here the CDR3 reads CAISAAYEQYF. For the CDR3, the DNA is TGTGCCATCAGTGCTGCCTACGAGCAGTACTTC.

The rearrangement uses TRBV28 and TRBJ1-2; D might be TRBD1 (5 bases). Trimming left V 5 bases short and J 0 bases short, with 7 bases between. CDR3 size: 13 residues. Germline V gene data show CDR1 as MDHEN and CDR2 as SYDVKM. The CDR3 loop reads CASSDSPNYGYTF. The CDR3 coding sequence is TGTGCCAGCAGTGACAGCCCTAACTATGGCTACACCTTC.

V is TRBV10-3 and J is TRBJ1-3, with D unresolved. Germline V CDR1 and CDR2: ENHRY, SYGVKD. The CDR3 runs to 15 residues. Trimming cost V 6 bases and J 0 bases, with 12 bases left between them. CDR3 nucleotides: TGTGCCATCAGGGCCGGACGGGACTCTGGAAACACCATATATTTT. The encoded protein is CAIRAGRDSGNTIYF.

This clone was recorded a few times. This sequence joins TRBV2 and TRBJ1-2, with 8 bases that match TRBD1. Trimming cost V 4 bases and J 1 base; bases outside gene matches: 2. In germline, CDR1 is SNHLY, CDR2 FYNNEI. CDR3 length: 14 amino acids. CDR3 nucleotide sequence: TGTGCCAGCAGTGCACAGGGGGTTAACTATGGCTACACCTTC. Translation gives CASSAQGVNYGYTF.

The rearrangement links TRBV19 to TRBJ1-5; D unresolved. This CDR3 has 14 residues. Germline V gene data show CDR1 as LNHDA and CDR2 as SQIVND (reference sequence). The V and J ends lost 3 bases and 4 bases respectively, with 10 bases between them. The CDR3 nucleotides are TGTGCCAGTAGTATTAGTCAGTTTAATCAGCCCCAGCATTTT. It codes for CASSISQFNQPQHF. The whole variable domain, filled in from reference TRBV19 and TRBJ1-5, reads DGGITQSPKYLFRKEGQNVTLSCEQNLNHDAMYWYRQDPGQGLRLIYYSQIVNDFQKGDIAEGYSVSREKKESFPLTVTSAQKNPTAFYLCASSISQFNQPQHFGDGTRLSIL.

Concerning this clone: The same CDR3 also results from other DNA sequences found in this sample. V and J are TRBV29-1 and TRBJ2-7; tentative D call: TRBD1 (5 bases). The V gene's germline CDR1 is SQVTM and CDR2 ANQGSEA. The CDR3 runs 11 residues. The germline V and J ends were trimmed by 4 bases and 4 bases, with 8 bases remaining between them. For the CDR3, the DNA is TGCAGCGTTGGAAGGGGATACGAGCAGTACTTC. As protein: CSVGRGYEQYF.

V usage is TRBV5-1 and J usage is TRBJ2-6; the D gene is possibly TRBD1 (5 bases). Trimming removed 1 base from V and 1 base from J, with 12 bases in between. The CDR3 contains 17 residues. The germline gives CDR1 SGHRS, CDR2 YFSETQ. CDR3 residues: CASSLLQATSGANVLTF. The CDR3 region has the DNA TGCGCCAGCAGCTTGTTACAGGCGACTTCTGGGGCCAACGTCCTGACTTTC. Variable domain in full (rest from reference TRBV5-1 and TRBJ2-6): KAGVTQTPRYLIKTRGQQVTLSCSPISGHRSVSWYQQTPGQGLQFLFEYFSETQRNKGNFPGRFSGRQFSNSRSEMNVSTLELGDSALYLCASSLLQATSGANVLTFGAGSRLTVL.